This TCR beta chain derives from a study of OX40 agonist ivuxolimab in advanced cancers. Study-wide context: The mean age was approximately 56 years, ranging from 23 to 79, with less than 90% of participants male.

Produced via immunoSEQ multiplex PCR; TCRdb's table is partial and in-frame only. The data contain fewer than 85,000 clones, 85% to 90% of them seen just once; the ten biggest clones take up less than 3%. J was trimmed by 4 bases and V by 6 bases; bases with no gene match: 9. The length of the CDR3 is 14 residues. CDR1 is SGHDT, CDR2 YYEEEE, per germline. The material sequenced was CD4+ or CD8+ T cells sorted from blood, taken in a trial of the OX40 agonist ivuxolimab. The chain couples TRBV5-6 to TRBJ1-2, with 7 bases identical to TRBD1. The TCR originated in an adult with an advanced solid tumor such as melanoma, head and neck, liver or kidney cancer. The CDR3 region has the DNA TGTGCCAGCAACCTTGAGGGGGCCCTCTATGGCTACACCTTC. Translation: CASNLEGALYGYTF.